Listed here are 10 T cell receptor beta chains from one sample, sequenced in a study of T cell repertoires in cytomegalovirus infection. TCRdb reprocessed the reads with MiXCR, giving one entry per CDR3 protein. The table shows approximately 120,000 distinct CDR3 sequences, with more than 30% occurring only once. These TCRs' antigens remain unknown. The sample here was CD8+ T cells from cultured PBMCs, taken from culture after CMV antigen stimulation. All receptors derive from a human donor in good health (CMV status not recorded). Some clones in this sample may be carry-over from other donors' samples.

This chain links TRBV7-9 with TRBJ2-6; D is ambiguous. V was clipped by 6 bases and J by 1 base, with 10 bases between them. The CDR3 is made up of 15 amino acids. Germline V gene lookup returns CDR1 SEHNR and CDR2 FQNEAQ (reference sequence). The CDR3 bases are TGTGCCAGCAGGGGCCCTATTTCTGGGGCCAACGTCCTGACTTTC. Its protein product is CASRGPISGANVLTF.

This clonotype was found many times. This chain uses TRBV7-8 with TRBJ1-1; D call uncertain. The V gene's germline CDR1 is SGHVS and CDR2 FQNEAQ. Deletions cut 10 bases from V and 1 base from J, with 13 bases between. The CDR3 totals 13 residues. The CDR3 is CATGAGPNTEAFF. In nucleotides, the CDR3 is TGTGCCACCGGAGCCGGCCCGAACACTGAAGCTTTCTTT.

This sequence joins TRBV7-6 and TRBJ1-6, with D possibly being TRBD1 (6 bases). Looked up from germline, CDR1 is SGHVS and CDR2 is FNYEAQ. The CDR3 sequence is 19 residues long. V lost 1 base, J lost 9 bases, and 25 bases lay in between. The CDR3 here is CASSLGPPGQIANPSPLHF. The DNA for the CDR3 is TGTGCCAGCAGCTTAGGACCCCCCGGACAGATAGCTAACCCTTCACCCCTCCACTTT.

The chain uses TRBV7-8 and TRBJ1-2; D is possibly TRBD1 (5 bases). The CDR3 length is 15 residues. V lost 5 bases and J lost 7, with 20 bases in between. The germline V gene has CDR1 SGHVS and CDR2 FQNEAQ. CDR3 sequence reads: CASSPGPRLFGGYTF. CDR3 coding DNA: TGTGCCAGCAGCCCGGGACCGCGGTTGTTCGGTGGCTACACCTTC.

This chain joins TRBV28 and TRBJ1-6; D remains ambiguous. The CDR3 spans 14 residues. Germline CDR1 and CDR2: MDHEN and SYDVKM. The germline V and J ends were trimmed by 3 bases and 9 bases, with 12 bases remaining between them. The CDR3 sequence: CASSFAAFSSPLHF. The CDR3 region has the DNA TGTGCCAGCAGTTTCGCGGCATTTTCTTCACCCCTCCACTTT.

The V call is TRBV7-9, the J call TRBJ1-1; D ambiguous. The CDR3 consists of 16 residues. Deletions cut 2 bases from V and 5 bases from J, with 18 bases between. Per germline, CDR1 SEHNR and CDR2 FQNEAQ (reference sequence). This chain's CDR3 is CASSLYDGSLRTEAFF. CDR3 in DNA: TGTGCCAGCAGCTTATACGATGGCTCTCTTCGAACTGAAGCTTTCTTT.

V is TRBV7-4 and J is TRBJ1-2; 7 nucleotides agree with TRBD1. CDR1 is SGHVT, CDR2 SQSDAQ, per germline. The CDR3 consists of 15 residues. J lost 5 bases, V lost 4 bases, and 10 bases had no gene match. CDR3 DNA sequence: TGTGCCAGCAGCTCGCGGGACAGATTACCGTATGGCTACACCTTC. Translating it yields CASSSRDRLPYGYTF.

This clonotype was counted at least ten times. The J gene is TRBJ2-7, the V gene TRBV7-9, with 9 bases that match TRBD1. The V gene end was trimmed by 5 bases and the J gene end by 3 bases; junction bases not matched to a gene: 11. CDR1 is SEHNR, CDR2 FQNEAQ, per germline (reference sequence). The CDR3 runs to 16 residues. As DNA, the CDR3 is TGTGCCAGCAGCACCCGGACAGGGGCTCTCTTCTACGAGCAGTACTTC. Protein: CASSTRTGALFYEQYF.

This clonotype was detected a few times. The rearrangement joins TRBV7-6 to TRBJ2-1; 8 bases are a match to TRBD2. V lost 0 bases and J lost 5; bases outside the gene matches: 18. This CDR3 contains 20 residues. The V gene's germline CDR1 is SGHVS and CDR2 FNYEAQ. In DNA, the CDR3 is TGTGCCAGCAGCTTAGCGCCGATGGAGGAAGCGGGGGTAAAGAACAATGAGCAGTTCTTC. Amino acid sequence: CASSLAPMEEAGVKNNEQFF.

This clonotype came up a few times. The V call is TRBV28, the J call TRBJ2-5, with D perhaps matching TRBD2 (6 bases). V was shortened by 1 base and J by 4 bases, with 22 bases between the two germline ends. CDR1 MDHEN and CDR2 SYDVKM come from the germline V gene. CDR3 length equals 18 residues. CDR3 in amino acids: CASSLLWRDGQSVETQYF. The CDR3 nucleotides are TGTGCCAGCAGTTTATTATGGCGGGACGGACAATCAGTAGAGACCCAGTACTTC.